The sequence of this TCR beta chain was determined in a study of cytomegalovirus exposure and HLA in healthy donors. About the study: In a later analysis, it was reported that the approximately 120 validation repertoires had been produced on the same platform as the 550 to 700 repertoires belonging to the first cohort.

Assay used: immunoSEQ multiplex PCR; TCRdb lists only in-frame clones, some missing. Here the sample spans about 110,000 clones, around 87% being singletons. The CDR3 sequence is 15 residues long. The ends were cut back, 6 bases at V and 4 bases at J, with 19 bases in the middle. Germline loops: CDR1 SGHKS, CDR2 YYEKEE (reference sequence). The TCR originated in a woman aged 30 to 39 in good health and CMV-seropositive. Sequencing was done on a sample of PBMCs. The chain carries TRBV5-5 and TRBJ1-1; tentative D call: TRBD1 (6 bases). CDR3 coding DNA: TGTGCCAGCACCCAACTGGGGGCGGGGGGCACTGAAGCTTTCTTT. Encoded protein: CASTQLGAGGTEAFF.